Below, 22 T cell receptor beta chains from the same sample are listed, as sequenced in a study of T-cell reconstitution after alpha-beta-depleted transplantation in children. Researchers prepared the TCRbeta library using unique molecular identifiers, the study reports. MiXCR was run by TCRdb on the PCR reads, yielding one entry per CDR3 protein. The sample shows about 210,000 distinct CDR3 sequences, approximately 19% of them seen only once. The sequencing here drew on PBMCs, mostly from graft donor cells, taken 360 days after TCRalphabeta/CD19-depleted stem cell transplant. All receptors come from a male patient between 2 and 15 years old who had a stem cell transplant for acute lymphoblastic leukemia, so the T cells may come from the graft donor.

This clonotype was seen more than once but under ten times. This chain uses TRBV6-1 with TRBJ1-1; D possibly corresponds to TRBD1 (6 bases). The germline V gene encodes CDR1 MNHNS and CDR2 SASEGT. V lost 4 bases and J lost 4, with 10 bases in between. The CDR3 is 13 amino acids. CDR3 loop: CASSGQVFTEAFF. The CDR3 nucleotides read TGTGCCAGCAGTGGACAGGTTTTCACTGAAGCTTTCTTT.

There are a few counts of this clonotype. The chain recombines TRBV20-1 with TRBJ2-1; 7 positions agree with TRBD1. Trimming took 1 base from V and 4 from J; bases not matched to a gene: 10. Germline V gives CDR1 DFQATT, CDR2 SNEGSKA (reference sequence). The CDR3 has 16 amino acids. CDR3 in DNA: TGCAGTGCTAGAGCAGGAGGACAGGAGGTTTACAATGAGCAGTTCTTC. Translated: CSARAGGQEVYNEQFF.

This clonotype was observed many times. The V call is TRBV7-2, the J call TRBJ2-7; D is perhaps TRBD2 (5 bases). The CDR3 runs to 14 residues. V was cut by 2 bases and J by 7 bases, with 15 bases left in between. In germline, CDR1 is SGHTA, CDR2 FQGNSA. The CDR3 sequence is CASSLSPSMGEQYF. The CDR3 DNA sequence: TGTGCCAGCAGCTTATCGCCTAGCATGGGTGAGCAGTACTTC.

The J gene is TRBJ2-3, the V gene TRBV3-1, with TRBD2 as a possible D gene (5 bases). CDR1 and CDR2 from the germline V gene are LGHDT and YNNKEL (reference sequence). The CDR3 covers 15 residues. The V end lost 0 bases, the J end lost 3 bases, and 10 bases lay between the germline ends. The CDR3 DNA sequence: TGTGCCAGCAGCCAAGACGGGGTGTATACAGATACGCAGTATTTT. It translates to CASSQDGVYTDTQYF.

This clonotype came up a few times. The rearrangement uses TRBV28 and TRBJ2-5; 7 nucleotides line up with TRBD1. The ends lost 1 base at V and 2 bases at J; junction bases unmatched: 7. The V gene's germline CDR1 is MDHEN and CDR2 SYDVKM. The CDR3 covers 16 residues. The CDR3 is CASSLYSGTVQETQYF. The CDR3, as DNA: TGTGCCAGCAGTTTATACTCCGGGACAGTTCAAGAGACCCAGTACTTC.

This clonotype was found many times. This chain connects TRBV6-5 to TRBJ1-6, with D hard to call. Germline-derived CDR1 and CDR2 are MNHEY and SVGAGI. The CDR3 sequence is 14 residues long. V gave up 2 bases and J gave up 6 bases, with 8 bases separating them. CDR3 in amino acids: CASSYTGPNSPLHF. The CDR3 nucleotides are TGTGCCAGCAGTTACACCGGACCTAATTCACCCCTCCACTTT.

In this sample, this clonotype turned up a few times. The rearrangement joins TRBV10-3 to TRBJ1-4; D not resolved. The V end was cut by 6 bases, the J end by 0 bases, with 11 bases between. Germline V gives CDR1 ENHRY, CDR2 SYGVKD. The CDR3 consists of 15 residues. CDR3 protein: CAISETQATNEKLFF. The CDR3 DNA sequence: TGTGCCATCAGCGAGACGCAAGCAACTAATGAAAAACTGTTTTTT.

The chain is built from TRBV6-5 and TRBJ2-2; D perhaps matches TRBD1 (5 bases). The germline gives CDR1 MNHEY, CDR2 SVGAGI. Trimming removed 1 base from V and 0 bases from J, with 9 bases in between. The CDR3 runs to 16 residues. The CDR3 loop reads CASSYWAGPNTGELFF. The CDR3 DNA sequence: TGTGCCAGCAGTTACTGGGCAGGGCCGAACACCGGGGAGCTGTTTTTT.

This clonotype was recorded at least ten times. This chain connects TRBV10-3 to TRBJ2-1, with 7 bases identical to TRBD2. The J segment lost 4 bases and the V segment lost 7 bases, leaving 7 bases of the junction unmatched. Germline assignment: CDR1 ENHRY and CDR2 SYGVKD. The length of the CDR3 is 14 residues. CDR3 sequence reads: CAINPGGAYNEQFF. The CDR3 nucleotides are TGTGCCATCAATCCGGGGGGAGCTTACAATGAGCAGTTCTTC.

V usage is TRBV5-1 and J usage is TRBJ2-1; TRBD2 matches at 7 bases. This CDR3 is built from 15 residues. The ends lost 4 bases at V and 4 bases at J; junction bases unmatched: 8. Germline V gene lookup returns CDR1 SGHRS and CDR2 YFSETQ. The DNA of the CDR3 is TGCGCCAGCAGCCTGTCGTGGGGGGGGTACAATGAGCAGTTCTTC. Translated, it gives CASSLSWGGYNEQFF.

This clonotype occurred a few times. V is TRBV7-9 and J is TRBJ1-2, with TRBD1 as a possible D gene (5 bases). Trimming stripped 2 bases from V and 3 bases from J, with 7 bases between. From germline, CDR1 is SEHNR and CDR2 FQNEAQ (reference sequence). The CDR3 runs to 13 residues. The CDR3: CASSLRDDYGYTF. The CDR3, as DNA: TGTGCCAGCAGCTTACGGGACGACTATGGCTACACCTTC. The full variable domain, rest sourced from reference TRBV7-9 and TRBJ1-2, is DTGVSQNPRHKITKRGQNVTFRCDPISEHNRLYWYRQTLGQGPEFLTYFQNEAQLEKSRLLSDRFSAERPKGSFSTLEIQRTEQGDSAMYLCASSLRDDYGYTFGSGTRLTVV.

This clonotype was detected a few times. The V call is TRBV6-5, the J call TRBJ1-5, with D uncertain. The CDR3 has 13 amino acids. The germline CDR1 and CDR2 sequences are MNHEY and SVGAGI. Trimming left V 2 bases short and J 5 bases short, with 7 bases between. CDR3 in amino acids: CASSYGRDQPQHF. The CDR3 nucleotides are TGTGCCAGCAGTTACGGTCGGGATCAGCCCCAGCATTTT.

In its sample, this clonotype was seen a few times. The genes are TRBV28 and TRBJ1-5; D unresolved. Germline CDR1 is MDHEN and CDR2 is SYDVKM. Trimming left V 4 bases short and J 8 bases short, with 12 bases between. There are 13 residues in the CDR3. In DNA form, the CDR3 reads TGTGCCAGCAGTTCCCGTGTCGAGGAGCCCCAGCATTTT. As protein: CASSSRVEEPQHF.

CDR3 protein: CASSETSGIWELFF. The DNA of the CDR3 is TGCGCCAGCAGTGAGACTAGCGGGATCTGGGAGCTGTTTTTT. The chain recombines TRBV10-2 with TRBJ2-2; TRBD2 agrees at 10 bases. The CDR3 runs to 14 residues. CDR1 is WSHSY and CDR2 is SAAADI in the germline V gene. V trimming: 2 bases; J trimming: 9 bases; junction bases outside the gene matches: 3.

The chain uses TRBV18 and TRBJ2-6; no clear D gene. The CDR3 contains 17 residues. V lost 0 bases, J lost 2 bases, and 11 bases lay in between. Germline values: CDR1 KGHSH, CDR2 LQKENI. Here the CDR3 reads CASSPPFRGAGANVLTF. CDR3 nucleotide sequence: TGTGCCAGCTCACCACCTTTTCGTGGAGCTGGGGCCAACGTCCTGACTTTC.

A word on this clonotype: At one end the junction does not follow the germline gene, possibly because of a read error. CDR3 in DNA: TGTGCCAGCAGAGCCCCCACCAACATCGGGGAGCTGTTTTTT. Protein sequence: CASRAPTNIGELFF. The chain joins TRBV25-1 to TRBJ2-2; no clear D gene. The germline V gene encodes CDR1 MGHDK and CDR2 SYGVNS. CDR3 length: 14 amino acids. Based on the CDR3 plus reference TRBV25-1 and TRBJ2-2, the full variable domain is EADIYQTPRYLVIGTGKKITLECSQTMGHDKMYWYQQDPGMELHLIHYSYGVNSTEKGDLSSESTVSRIRTEHFPLTLESARPSHTSQYLCASRAPTNIGELFFGEGSRLTVL.

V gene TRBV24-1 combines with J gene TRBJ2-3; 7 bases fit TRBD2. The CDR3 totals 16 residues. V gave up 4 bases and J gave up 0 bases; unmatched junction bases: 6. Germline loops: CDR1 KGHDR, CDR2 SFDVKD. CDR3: CATSDPDSGSTDTQYF. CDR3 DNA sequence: TGTGCCACCAGTGACCCAGATAGCGGGAGCACAGATACGCAGTATTTT.

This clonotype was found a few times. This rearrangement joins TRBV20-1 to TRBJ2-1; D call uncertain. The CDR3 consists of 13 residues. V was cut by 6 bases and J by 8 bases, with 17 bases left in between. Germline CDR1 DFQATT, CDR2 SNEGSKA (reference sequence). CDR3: CSAQDGPVDEQFF. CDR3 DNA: TGCAGTGCCCAAGACGGGCCGGTTGATGAGCAGTTCTTC.

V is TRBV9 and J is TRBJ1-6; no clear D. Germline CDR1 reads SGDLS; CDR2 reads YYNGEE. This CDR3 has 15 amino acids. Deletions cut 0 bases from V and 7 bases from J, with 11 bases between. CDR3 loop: CASSVEPVPNSPLHF. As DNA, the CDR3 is TGTGCCAGCAGCGTAGAGCCGGTCCCGAATTCACCCCTCCACTTT. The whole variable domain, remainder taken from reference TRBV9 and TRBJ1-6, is DSGVTQTPKHLITATGQRVTLRCSPRSGDLSVYWYQQSLDQGLQFLIQYYNGEERAKGNILERFSAQQFPDLHSELNLSSLELGDSALYFCASSVEPVPNSPLHFGNGTRLTVT.

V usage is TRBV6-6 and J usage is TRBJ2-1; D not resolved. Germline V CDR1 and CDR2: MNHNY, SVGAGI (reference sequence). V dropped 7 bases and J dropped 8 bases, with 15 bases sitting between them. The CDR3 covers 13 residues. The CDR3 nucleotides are TGTGCCAGCACCCAGATTTGGCTAGATGAGCAGTTCTTC. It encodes CASTQIWLDEQFF.

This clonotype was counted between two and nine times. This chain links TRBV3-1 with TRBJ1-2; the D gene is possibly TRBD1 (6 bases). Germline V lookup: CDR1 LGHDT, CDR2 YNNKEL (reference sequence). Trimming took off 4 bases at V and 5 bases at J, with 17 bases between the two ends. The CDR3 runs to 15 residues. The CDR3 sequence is CASSLSQGTAYGYTF. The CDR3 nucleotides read TGTGCCAGCAGCCTGTCCCAGGGGACGGCGTATGGCTACACCTTC.

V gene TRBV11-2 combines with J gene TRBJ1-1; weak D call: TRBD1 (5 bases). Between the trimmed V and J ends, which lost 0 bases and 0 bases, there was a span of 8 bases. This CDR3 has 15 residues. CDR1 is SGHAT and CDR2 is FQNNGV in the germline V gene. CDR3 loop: CASSLEGALNTEAFF. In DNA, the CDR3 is TGTGCCAGCAGCTTAGAAGGGGCTCTGAACACTGAAGCTTTCTTT.